The clone carrying this T cell receptor (beta chain) came up many times. Its antigen remains unknown. Time point indicated: persistent/refractory GD, antithyroid drugs over 5 years with positive TRAb. After RNA was extracted from PBMCs, the TCR library was made from it. This entry comes from a study of regulatory T cells in long-lasting Graves disease. Points from the study as a whole: A limited number of samples was an acknowledged limitation. Persistent patients had a count of shared public clonotypes (around 2,500) that exceeded that of new patients (approximately 1,000). Peripheral blood alone, not thyroid tissue, underwent study.

HTBI primers from iRepertoire and Arm-PCR of CDR3 regions yielded the TCR beta libraries. TCRdb called the multiplex PCR reads again in MiXCR, with one record for every CDR3 protein. The table shows approximately 380,000 distinct CDR3 sequences, with roughly 20% occurring only once. The source of this sequence is a female donor with Graves disease. Sequences were derived from peripheral blood mononuclear cells (PBMCs), sampled when the disease was refractory, from a patient treated with antithyroid drugs.

The CDR3 nucleotides are TGTGCCAGCAGTTTGACAGGGGAAGGGCACTATGGCTACACCTTC. This translates into CASSLTGEGHYGYTF. The rearrangement joins TRBV2 to TRBJ1-2, with TRBD1 matching over 8 bases. CDR1 is SNHLY, CDR2 FYNNEI, per germline. J was trimmed by 3 bases and V by 5 bases; bases with no gene match: 8. There are 15 residues in the CDR3.